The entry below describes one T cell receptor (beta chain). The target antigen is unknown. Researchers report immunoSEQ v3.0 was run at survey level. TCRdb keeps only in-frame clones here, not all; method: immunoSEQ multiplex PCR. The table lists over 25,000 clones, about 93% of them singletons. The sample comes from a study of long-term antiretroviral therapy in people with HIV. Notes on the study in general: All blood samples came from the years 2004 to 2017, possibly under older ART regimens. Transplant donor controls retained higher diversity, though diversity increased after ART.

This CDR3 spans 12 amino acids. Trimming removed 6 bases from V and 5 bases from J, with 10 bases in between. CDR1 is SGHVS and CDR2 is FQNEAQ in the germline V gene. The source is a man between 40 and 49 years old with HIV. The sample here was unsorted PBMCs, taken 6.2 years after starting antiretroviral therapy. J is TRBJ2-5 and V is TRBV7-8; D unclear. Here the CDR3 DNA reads TGTGCCAGCAGTCCAGACTGGGAGACCCAGTACTTC. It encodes CASSPDWETQYF.